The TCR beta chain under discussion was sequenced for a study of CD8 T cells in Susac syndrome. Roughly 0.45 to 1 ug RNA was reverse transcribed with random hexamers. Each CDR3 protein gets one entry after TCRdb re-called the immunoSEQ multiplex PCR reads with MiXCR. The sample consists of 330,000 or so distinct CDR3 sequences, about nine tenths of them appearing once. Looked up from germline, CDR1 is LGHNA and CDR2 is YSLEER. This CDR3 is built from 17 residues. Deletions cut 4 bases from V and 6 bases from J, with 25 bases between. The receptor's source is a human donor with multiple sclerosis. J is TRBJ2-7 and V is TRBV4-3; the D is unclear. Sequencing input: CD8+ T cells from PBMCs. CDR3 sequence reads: CASSPRFQASLGGEQYF. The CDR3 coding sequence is TGCGCCAGCAGCCCGAGATTCCAGGCCTCCCTGGGCGGCGAGCAGTACTTC.